Listed here are 28 T cell receptor beta chains from one sample, sequenced in a study of cytomegalovirus exposure and HLA in healthy donors. 60 Vbeta and 13 Jbeta primers were used in PCR. The repertoire was sequenced with immunoSEQ multiplex PCR; TCRdb's copy has only in-frame clones and lacks some. The sample lists 170,000 or so clones, approximately 84% occurring once. The specimen was PBMCs. The receptors derive from a woman in her forties or fifties in good health and CMV-seropositive.

A word on this clone: This sample also contains other DNA sequences that code for the same CDR3. The chain employs TRBV27 and TRBJ2-5; a weak D match, TRBD1 (5 bases). CDR3 length equals 13 residues. CDR1 is MNHEY and CDR2 is SMNVEV in the germline V gene (reference sequence). The germline V and J ends were trimmed by 2 bases and 5 bases, with 9 bases remaining between them. The CDR3 spells CASSLRGRETQYF. CDR3 in DNA: TGTGCCAGCAGTTTAAGGGGAAGGGAGACCCAGTACTTC.

V and J are TRBV19 and TRBJ1-2, with no clear D. Trimming pared 3 bases from V and 4 bases from J, leaving 6 bases between. CDR3 length: 12 residues. Germline lookup yields CDR1 LNHDA and CDR2 SQIVND (reference sequence). CDR3 coding DNA: TGTGCCAGTAGTATTCTAGGCTATGGCTACACCTTC. As protein: CASSILGYGYTF.

The CDR3 reads CASSLVDRPYEQYF. CDR3 sequence (DNA): TGCGCCAGCAGCTTGGTGGACAGGCCCTACGAGCAGTACTTC. The V call is TRBV5-1, the J call TRBJ2-7; 7 nucleotides align to TRBD1. The length of the CDR3 is 14 residues. V trimming: 0 bases; J trimming: 2 bases; junction bases outside the gene matches: 2. The germline gives CDR1 SGHRS, CDR2 YFSETQ.

Concerning this clone itself: A junction end diverges from the germline sequence, so it may reflect a read error. This chain joins TRBV29-1 and TRBJ2-7; D gene unclear. CDR1 is SQVTM, CDR2 ANQGSEA, per germline. This CDR3 contains 11 residues. CDR3 coding DNA: TGCAGCGTTCAAGACGGCTACGAGCAGTACTTC. It codes for CSVQDGYEQYF.

A single count supports this clone. The chain joins TRBV5-1 to TRBJ1-1, with TRBD1 as a possible D gene (6 bases). From germline, CDR1 is SGHRS and CDR2 YFSETQ. CDR3 length equals 15 residues. V lost 6 bases and J 1 base, leaving 16 bases between the germline ends. The CDR3: CASNPQGPGNTEAFF. The CDR3 nucleotides are TGCGCCAGCAACCCCCAGGGGCCCGGGAACACTGAAGCTTTCTTT.

The V gene is TRBV4-3, the J gene TRBJ2-3; 8 nucleotides line up with TRBD1. This CDR3 has 18 amino acids. Trimming at V came to 2 bases and at J to 4 bases, leaving 14 bases not matched to a gene. Germline loops: CDR1 LGHNA, CDR2 YSLEER. The CDR3 nucleotides read TGCGCCAGCAGCCAACGCGCCTTGACAGGGGTTTGGCCAGATACGCAGTATTTT. It codes for CASSQRALTGVWPDTQYF.

This clone is a singleton in its sample. The chain joins TRBV7-2 to TRBJ2-7, with D tentatively TRBD1 (6 bases). CDR1 is SGHTA, CDR2 FQGNSA, per germline. Trimming removed 3 bases from V and 3 bases from J, with 15 bases in between. The CDR3 is 15 residues long. CDR3 region: CASSFDRTEFYEQYF. DNA for the CDR3: TGTGCCAGCAGCTTTGATCGGACAGAGTTCTACGAGCAGTACTTC.

This clone was detected once. This chain uses TRBV6-6 with TRBJ2-7; the D gene is possibly TRBD2 (5 bases). The germline gives CDR1 MNHNY, CDR2 SVGAGI (reference sequence). Trimming left V 0 bases short and J 9 bases short, with 9 bases between. The CDR3 sequence is 12 residues long. CDR3 in amino acids: CASSYSGEVQYF. For the CDR3, the DNA is TGTGCCAGCAGTTACTCCGGGGAAGTGCAGTACTTC.

Turning to this clone: The identical CDR3 is also encoded by other nucleotide sequences in the sample. V gene TRBV30 combines with J gene TRBJ1-3; no reliable D call. Between the trimmed V and J ends, which lost 0 bases and 0 bases, there was a span of 6 bases. The CDR3 covers 14 residues. CDR1 GTSNPN and CDR2 SVGIG come from the germline V gene (reference sequence). The CDR3 nucleotides read TGTGCCTGGAGTGTACGGGGCTCTGGAAACACCATATATTTT. Translation gives CAWSVRGSGNTIYF. The entire variable domain, with the rest obtained from reference TRBV30 and TRBJ1-3, is as follows: SQTIHQWPATLVQPVGSPLSLECTVEGTSNPNLYWYRQAAGRGLQLLFYSVGIGQISSEVPQNLSASRPQDRQFILSSKKLLLSDSGFYLCAWSVRGSGNTIYFGEGSWLTVV.

The CDR3 is CASMGWGDTEAFF. CDR3 bases: TGTGCCAGCATGGGCTGGGGGGACACTGAAGCTTTCTTT. The genes are TRBV6-6 and TRBJ1-1, with D perhaps TRBD1 (5 bases). V shed 7 bases and J shed 3 bases, with 12 bases lying between them. The CDR3 loop spans 13 amino acids. Germline V gene data show CDR1 as MNHNY and CDR2 as SVGAGI (reference sequence).

The chain uses TRBV30 and TRBJ2-7; TRBD2 agrees at 11 bases. Germline V lookup: CDR1 GTSNPN, CDR2 SVGIG (reference sequence). The CDR3 is 14 residues long. Trimming at V came to 4 bases and at J to 2 bases, leaving 4 bases not matched to a gene. The CDR3 protein is CAWTPLAGAYEQYF. DNA of the CDR3: TGTGCCTGGACCCCACTAGCGGGAGCCTACGAGCAGTACTTC. Supplemented by reference TRBV30 and TRBJ2-7, the full variable domain reads SQTIHQWPATLVQPVGSPLSLECTVEGTSNPNLYWYRQAAGRGLQLLFYSVGIGQISSEVPQNLSASRPQDRQFILSSKKLLLSDSGFYLCAWTPLAGAYEQYFGPGTRLTVT.

V gene TRBV7-9 combines with J gene TRBJ2-1; maybe TRBD2 (7 bases). This CDR3 has 16 residues. V was trimmed by 0 bases and J by 8 bases, leaving 17 bases between them. The V gene's germline CDR1 is SEHNR and CDR2 FQNEAQ (reference sequence). CDR3 nucleotide sequence: TGTGCCAGCAGCTTAGCGCTGGGGGGGGCAGGGCATGAGCAGTTCTTC. Its protein is CASSLALGGAGHEQFF.

This clone was picked up a small number of times. The chain links TRBV4-3 to TRBJ2-1; possible D gene TRBD2, 5 bases. CDR1 LGHNA and CDR2 YSLEER come from the germline V gene. Trimming removed 4 bases at V and 8 bases at J, with 21 bases between. This CDR3 is 16 amino acids long. As DNA, the CDR3 is TGCGCCAGCAGCCTTAGCGTTCCCCCCTCTCCGGATGAGCAGTTCTTC. Amino acids: CASSLSVPPSPDEQFF.

This rearrangement joins TRBV4-3 to TRBJ2-4; 14 bases match TRBD2. Trimming at V came to 0 bases and at J to 2 bases, leaving 6 bases not matched to a gene. CDR3 length equals 19 residues. Germline V gives CDR1 LGHNA, CDR2 YSLEER. For the CDR3, the DNA is TGCGCCAGCAGCCAAGATTTAGGACTAGCGGGAGGAACCAAAAACATTCAGTACTTC. Protein: CASSQDLGLAGGTKNIQYF.

The chain recombines TRBV10-3 with TRBJ1-2; TRBD1 might be the D (5 bases). The CDR3 totals 14 residues. The V gene lost 4 bases and the J gene lost 4 bases, with 13 bases spanning the gap. Germline V gene sequence: CDR1 ENHRY, CDR2 SYGVKD. DNA of the CDR3: TGTGCCATCAGTGGGGCCAGGGACTCCTATGGCTACACCTTC. It specifies CAISGARDSYGYTF.

The chain has TRBV5-1 and TRBJ2-7, with D possibly being TRBD2 (6 bases). CDR3 length equals 12 residues. Germline V gives CDR1 SGHRS, CDR2 YFSETQ. V lost 1 base, J lost 5 bases, and 7 bases lay in between. The CDR3 DNA follows: TGCGCCAGCAGCTTGCCGGGGGACGAGCAGTACTTC. Translating it yields CASSLPGDEQYF.

The rearrangement uses TRBV2 and TRBJ2-2; maybe TRBD1 (6 bases). Germline V gives CDR1 SNHLY, CDR2 FYNNEI. Deletions cut 6 bases from V and 6 bases from J, with 23 bases between. CDR3 length equals 17 residues. The CDR3 loop is CASRRPGTKAGAGELFF. Here the CDR3 DNA reads TGTGCCAGCAGACGACCCGGGACAAAAGCAGGAGCCGGGGAGCTGTTTTTT.

This sequence joins TRBV7-2 and TRBJ1-1, with D unresolved. The CDR3 consists of 12 residues. V was pared by 4 bases and J by 1 base, with 4 bases between. The germline gives CDR1 SGHTA, CDR2 FQGNSA. This chain's CDR3 is CASSSQNTEAFF. The CDR3 DNA follows: TGTGCCAGCAGCTCCCAGAACACTGAAGCTTTCTTT.

The V and J genes are TRBV4-2 and TRBJ2-1, with 7 positions matching TRBD1. Unmatched junction bases numbered 6, after V lost 3 bases and J lost 4 bases. This CDR3 contains 15 residues. Germline lookup yields CDR1 LGHNA and CDR2 YNFKEQ. The CDR3 region has the DNA TGTGCCAGCAGCCAGACCGGGACAGAGTACAATGAGCAGTTCTTC. It encodes CASSQTGTEYNEQFF.

CDR3 DNA: TGTGCCAGCAGTTACTCGCCCCCCCCAGGTATCACTGAAGCTTTCTTT. Translated, it gives CASSYSPPPGITEAFF. J is TRBJ1-1 and V is TRBV6-5; D is undetermined. CDR1 is MNHEY and CDR2 is SVGAGI in the germline V gene. Trimming left V 0 bases short and J 4 bases short, with 15 bases between. The CDR3 sequence is 16 residues long.

V gene TRBV5-8 combines with J gene TRBJ1-2; possibly TRBD1 for D (6 bases). V dropped 3 bases and J dropped 3 bases, with 15 bases sitting between them. There are 15 residues in the CDR3. Germline V gene data show CDR1 as SGHTS and CDR2 as YDEGEE. CDR3 bases: TGTGCCAGCAGCTATGATCTACAGGGTGACTATGGCTACACCTTC. Translation gives CASSYDLQGDYGYTF.

CDR3 sequence: CASSVLGTSGMRMTYEQYF. CDR3 sequence (DNA): TGTGCCAGCAGCGTACTTGGGACTAGCGGGATGCGGATGACCTACGAGCAGTACTTC. The gene calls are TRBV9 and TRBJ2-7, with TRBD2 matching 13 bases. Germline assignment: CDR1 SGDLS and CDR2 YYNGEE. The CDR3 consists of 19 residues. V was pared by 1 base and J by 2 bases, with 12 bases of the junction left unmatched.

The chain recombines TRBV5-6 with TRBJ1-2; the D gene is possibly TRBD1 (6 bases). CDR1 and CDR2 (germline): SGHDT, YYEEEE. The germline V and J ends were trimmed by 2 bases and 0 bases, with 20 bases remaining between them. The CDR3 has 18 amino acids. The CDR3 DNA follows: TGTGCCAGCAGCTTAGGGCAGGGGATACTACTAGCTAACTATGGCTACACCTTC. This translates into CASSLGQGILLANYGYTF.

The chain has TRBV9 and TRBJ1-2, with 7 bases lining up with TRBD1. V lost 0 bases and J lost 7; bases outside the gene matches: 6. This CDR3 is 14 amino acids long. Germline V CDR1 and CDR2: SGDLS, YYNGEE. This chain's CDR3 is CASSVVAGGSGYTF. The CDR3 coding sequence is TGTGCCAGCAGCGTAGTGGCAGGGGGGAGTGGCTACACCTTC.

This chain links TRBV15 with TRBJ2-7, with a weak D call TRBD2 (6 bases). V dropped 5 bases and J dropped 3 bases, with 17 bases sitting between them. Germline CDR1 LNHNV, CDR2 YYDKDF (reference sequence). The CDR3 loop spans 15 amino acids. CDR3 amino acids: CATSAGRQQFYEQYF. The CDR3 DNA follows: TGTGCCACCAGCGCCGGGAGACAGCAATTCTACGAGCAGTACTTC.

V is TRBV19 and J is TRBJ2-2; perhaps TRBD1 as D (6 bases). V was trimmed by 9 bases and J by 4 bases, leaving 12 bases between them. The CDR3 extends over 13 amino acids. Germline CDR1 and CDR2: LNHDA and SQIVND (reference sequence). CDR3 nucleotide sequence: TGTGCCAGCGCCACGACAGGCACCGGGGAGCTGTTTTTT. It is translated as CASATTGTGELFF.

V usage is TRBV5-6 and J usage is TRBJ1-1; TRBD1 is a possible D gene (6 bases). With 2 bases removed from V and 8 bases from J, the gap between germline ends came to 16 bases. Germline-derived CDR1 and CDR2 are SGHDT and YYEEEE. CDR3 size: 14 residues. CDR3 in DNA: TGTGCCAGCAGCTTCCCAGACAGGCCGGCGGAAGCTTTCTTT. Its translation: CASSFPDRPAEAFF. The full variable domain, with the rest looked up from reference TRBV5-6 and TRBJ1-1, is DAGVTQSPTHLIKTRGQQVTLRCSPKSGHDTVSWYQQALGQGPQFIFQYYEEEERQRGNFPDRFSGHQFPNYSSELNVNALLLGDSALYLCASSFPDRPAEAFFGQGTRLTVV.

This clone was observed a single time. This sequence joins TRBV7-2 and TRBJ2-7, with TRBD1 identical over 10 bases. V was clipped by 3 bases and J by 9 bases; unmatched bases: 8. The CDR3 covers 14 residues. In germline, CDR1 is SGHTA, CDR2 FQGNSA. CDR3 amino acids: CASSFGGDRGGQYF. CDR3 DNA sequence: TGTGCCAGCAGCTTTGGGGGGGACAGGGGAGGGCAGTACTTC.